Listed below are T cell receptor beta chains from one sample, sequenced in a study of CD8 T cells in ankylosing spondylitis. TCRdb reprocessed the 5' RACE reads via MiXCR and lists one record per CDR3 protein. The table has about 220,000 distinct CDR3 sequences, around 16% seen once. Material: blood, either unsorted or a sorted T cell fraction (not recorded which). All receptors come from a male donor with ankylosing spondylitis. The CDR3 runs from the conserved cysteine through the conserved F or W. Each record gives: J gene, D gene, clone size, V gene, CDR3 protein, CDR3 DNA. A D gene is named only where the DNA matches it firmly. Only part of the rows carry a size: once, few, many, or a class if the clone is expanded.

J gene: TRBJ2-1; D gene: TRBD2; clone size: few; V gene: TRBV12-3/TRBV12-4; CDR3 protein: CASSPGLAGVGWNEQFF; CDR3 DNA: TGTGCCAGCAGCCCCGGACTAGCGGGAGTAGGGTGGAATGAGCAGTTCTTC
J gene: TRBJ2-1; D gene: TRBD2; clone size: few; V gene: TRBV6-2/TRBV6-3; CDR3 protein: CASSYSGGFNEQFF; CDR3 DNA: TGTGCCAGCAGTTATAGCGGGGGATTCAATGAGCAGTTCTTC
J gene: TRBJ1-1; D gene: TRBD1; clone size: few; V gene: TRBV12-3/TRBV12-4; CDR3 protein: CASSPTGQGAEAFF; CDR3 DNA: TGTGCCAGCAGTCCGACTGGACAGGGGGCTGAAGCTTTCTTT
J gene: TRBJ2-7; D gene: TRBD2; clone size: .; V gene: TRBV6-4; CDR3 protein: CASSPGGEFEQYF; CDR3 DNA: TGTGCCAGCAGTCCGGGGGGGGAGTTCGAGCAGTACTTC
J gene: TRBJ2-3; D gene: .; clone size: many; V gene: TRBV7-8; CDR3 protein: CASSSQTPPDTQYF; CDR3 DNA: TGTGCCAGCAGCTCGCAGACTCCCCCGGATACGCAGTATTTT
J gene: TRBJ2-1; D gene: .; clone size: few; V gene: TRBV5-5; CDR3 protein: CASSFYREDEQFF; CDR3 DNA: TGTGCCAGCAGCTTTTACAGGGAGGATGAGCAGTTCTTC
J gene: TRBJ2-3; D gene: TRBD2; clone size: .; V gene: TRBV10-3; CDR3 protein: CATLQAGGTDTQYF; CDR3 DNA: TGTGCCACCCTGCAAGCGGGAGGCACAGATACGCAGTATTTT
J gene: TRBJ1-1; D gene: .; clone size: .; V gene: TRBV6-2/TRBV6-3; CDR3 protein: CASSSSTGTEAFF; CDR3 DNA: TGTGCCAGCAGTTCATCGACAGGCACTGAAGCTTTCTTT
J gene: TRBJ1-5; D gene: .; clone size: .; V gene: TRBV12-3/TRBV12-4; CDR3 protein: CASSLAVEGGQPQHF; CDR3 DNA: TGTGCCAGCAGTTTAGCGGTGGAGGGCGGCCAGCCCCAGCATTTT
J gene: TRBJ1-1; D gene: .; clone size: few; V gene: TRBV29-1; CDR3 protein: CSVEVAQGAFF; CDR3 DNA: TGCAGCGTTGAAGTAGCGCAGGGAGCTTTCTTT
J gene: TRBJ2-2; D gene: .; clone size: .; V gene: TRBV6-1; CDR3 protein: CASRQGRYVAGELFF; CDR3 DNA: TGTGCCAGCAGACAGGGCCGGTATGTCGCCGGGGAGCTGTTTTTT